These 27 T cell receptor beta chains share one sample of origin, sequenced in a study of control samples from healthy donors and cancer patients. The assay was immunoSEQ multiplex PCR, and TCRdb's table has in-frame clones only and misses some. Of about 28,000 clones in the sample, about nine tenths were seen once. Sample: PBMCs. Receptor source: a man aged 45-65 years with lung cancer.

The chain has TRBV14 and TRBJ2-4, with D uncertain. The CDR3 contains 15 residues. Deletions cut 4 bases from V and 5 bases from J, with 15 bases between. Germline CDR1 reads SGHDN; CDR2 reads FVKESK. CDR3 in amino acids: CASSLGNSGQNIQYF. The CDR3 bases are TGTGCCAGCAGCCTGGGGAACTCGGGCCAAAACATTCAGTACTTC. Full variable domain (outside the CDR3, taken from reference TRBV14 and TRBJ2-4): EAGVTQFPSHSVIEKGQTVTLRCDPISGHDNLYWYRRVMGKEIKFLLHFVKESKQDESGMPNNRFLAERTGGTYSTLKVQPAELEDSGVYFCASSLGNSGQNIQYFGAGTRLSVL.

This chain uses TRBV5-4 with TRBJ2-1; D possibly corresponds to TRBD1 (6 bases). Germline V gene sequence: CDR1 SGHNT, CDR2 YYREEE (reference sequence). The CDR3 is 15 residues long. V lost 5 bases, J lost 5 bases, and 17 bases lay in between. Written as DNA, the CDR3 is TGTGCCAGCAGTTCCGGACGGGACAACAACAATGAGCAGTTCTTC. Translation gives CASSSGRDNNNEQFF.

The V gene is TRBV27, the J gene TRBJ1-1; tentative D call: TRBD1 (5 bases). The CDR3 sequence is 14 residues long. Trimming left V 3 bases short and J 1 base short, with 9 bases between. CDR1 is MNHEY and CDR2 is SMNVEV in the germline V gene (reference sequence). The CDR3 nucleotides read TGTGCCAGCAGTTTCCAGGGCCCGAACACTGAAGCTTTCTTT. This sequence encodes CASSFQGPNTEAFF.

This chain connects TRBV14 to TRBJ2-3; 7 bases line up with TRBD1. Looked up from germline, CDR1 is SGHDN and CDR2 is FVKESK. This CDR3 is built from 15 residues. Unmatched junction bases numbered 5, after V lost 0 bases and J lost 5 bases. The CDR3 DNA reads as TGTGCCAGCAGCCAAGAGGGACAGTCGGGAGATACGCAGTATTTT. It yields the protein CASSQEGQSGDTQYF. Variable domain in full (rest from reference TRBV14 and TRBJ2-3): EAGVTQFPSHSVIEKGQTVTLRCDPISGHDNLYWYRRVMGKEIKFLLHFVKESKQDESGMPNNRFLAERTGGTYSTLKVQPAELEDSGVYFCASSQEGQSGDTQYFGPGTRLTVL.

The rearrangement uses TRBV7-3 and TRBJ2-5, with D hard to call. CDR3 length equals 12 residues. Germline CDR1 and CDR2: SGHTA and FQGTGA. The V end was cut by 1 base, the J end by 5 bases, with 5 bases between. CDR3 sequence: CASSLSGETQYF. The CDR3 DNA follows: TGTGCCAGCAGCTTAAGTGGGGAGACCCAGTACTTC.

The J gene is TRBJ2-7, the V gene TRBV3-1 (or the pseudogene TRBV3-2), with 8 positions matching TRBD1. The CDR3 has 12 residues. Germline-derived CDR1 and CDR2 are LGHDT and YNNKEL (reference sequence). Unmatched junction bases numbered 6, after V lost 9 bases and J lost 5 bases. The CDR3 loop is CASTQGAHEQYF. CDR3 DNA: TGTGCCAGTACCCAGGGGGCCCACGAGCAGTACTTC.

The CDR3 DNA is TGTGCCTGGAGTGAACAGGGGCTTCAAGAGACCCAGTACTTC. This translates into CAWSEQGLQETQYF. The J gene is TRBJ2-5, the V gene TRBV30; the match to TRBD1 covers 7 bases. From germline, CDR1 is GTSNPN and CDR2 SVGIG (reference sequence). CDR3 size: 14 residues. Trimming cost V 1 base and J 2 bases; bases outside gene matches: 4.

The genes are TRBV27 and TRBJ2-5; D not certain. CDR1 and CDR2 (germline): MNHEY, SMNVEV (reference sequence). The CDR3 covers 11 residues. Trimming removed 4 bases from V and 3 bases from J, with 3 bases in between. CDR3 protein: CASSSEETQYF. CDR3 DNA: TGTGCCAGCAGTTCAGAAGAGACCCAGTACTTC.

The chain couples TRBV29-1 to TRBJ2-4; 11 positions match TRBD2. The CDR3 is 15 residues long. The V and J ends lost 6 bases and 6 bases, in that order; junction bases with no gene match: 10. Germline CDR1 reads SQVTM; CDR2 reads ANQGSEA. Here the CDR3 reads CSVAIAGGKGNIQYF. The CDR3 DNA follows: TGCAGCGTGGCGATAGCGGGGGGGAAGGGAAACATTCAGTACTTC.

V usage is TRBV5-4 and J usage is TRBJ1-1; D is undetermined. The germline V gene has CDR1 SGHNT and CDR2 YYREEE (reference sequence). V shed 3 bases and J shed 2 bases, with 8 bases lying between them. The CDR3 extends over 13 amino acids. The CDR3 DNA reads as TGTGCCAGCAGCTCAGGCTCTAACACTGAAGCTTTCTTT. Translation: CASSSGSNTEAFF.

The rearrangement links TRBV5-1 to TRBJ1-6; D not resolved. The V end lost 4 bases, the J end lost 7 bases, and 9 bases lay between the germline ends. CDR3 length: 13 residues. From germline, CDR1 is SGHRS and CDR2 YFSETQ. CDR3 nucleotides: TGCGCCAGCAGCCAGGACGGGAATTCACCCCTCCACTTT. This sequence encodes CASSQDGNSPLHF.

The chain recombines TRBV11-2 with TRBJ1-4; 7 nucleotides match TRBD1. The germline CDR1 and CDR2 sequences are SGHAT and FQNNGV. The CDR3 runs 14 residues. The V gene end was trimmed by 8 bases and the J gene end by 0 bases; junction bases not matched to a gene: 3. The CDR3 DNA is TGTGCCAGCGGGACAGCTTCAACTAATGAAAAACTGTTTTTT. Its protein is CASGTASTNEKLFF.

The chain uses TRBV7-3 and TRBJ2-7; weak D call: TRBD2 (5 bases). The V gene's germline CDR1 is SGHTA and CDR2 FQGTGA. Trimming cost V 1 base and J 3 bases, with 10 bases left between them. This CDR3 contains 14 residues. CDR3 region: CASSLRGNSYEQYF. CDR3 bases: TGTGCCAGCAGCTTAAGAGGGAACAGCTACGAGCAGTACTTC.

The chain carries TRBV10-3 and TRBJ2-2, with D perhaps matching TRBD2 (5 bases). This CDR3 comprises 15 residues. Trimming cost V 0 bases and J 5 bases, with 10 bases left between them. The V gene's germline CDR1 is ENHRY and CDR2 SYGVKD. The CDR3 DNA reads TGTGCCATCAGTGAGTCGCAGCGGCGGACCGGGGAGCTGTTTTTT. It encodes CAISESQRRTGELFF.

The V gene is TRBV4-3, the J gene TRBJ1-5; D uncertain. CDR1 is LGHNA, CDR2 YSLEER, per germline. The V end lost 0 bases, the J end lost 7 bases, and 7 bases lay between the germline ends. CDR3 length: 13 amino acids. The DNA of the CDR3 is TGCGCCAGCAGCCAAGAAAGGTGGCAGCCCCAGCATTTT. It is translated as CASSQERWQPQHF.

V and J are TRBV15 and TRBJ2-2; D gene ambiguous. The CDR3 is 14 residues long. The V end lost 0 bases, the J end lost 5 bases, and 7 bases lay between the germline ends. Per the germline V gene, CDR1 is LNHNV and CDR2 is YYDKDF (reference sequence). The CDR3 DNA follows: TGTGCCACCAGCAGAGATAGAGTGACCGGGGAGCTGTTTTTT. It is translated as CATSRDRVTGELFF.

The CDR3 loop is CASGSLLGGPSTDTQYF. DNA for the CDR3: TGTGCTAGTGGTTCCCTACTAGGAGGACCTAGCACAGATACGCAGTATTTT. The chain joins TRBV12-5 to TRBJ2-3, with D possibly matching TRBD2 (5 bases). Deletions cut 4 bases from V and 0 bases from J, with 17 bases between. This CDR3 is built from 17 residues. The germline V gene has CDR1 LGHNT and CDR2 FRNRAP.

The count of this clone is one. The CDR3 nucleotides are TGTGCCAGTAGTACCCGAACCGGGACAAGGAACACCGGGGAGCTGTTTTTT. Protein product: CASSTRTGTRNTGELFF. The chain joins TRBV19 to TRBJ2-2, with D perhaps matching TRBD1 (6 bases). The CDR3 runs 17 residues. V lost 4 bases to trimming and J lost 1 base, with 16 bases between them. Germline values: CDR1 LNHDA, CDR2 SQIVND (reference sequence).

The gene calls are TRBV28 and TRBJ1-2; TRBD1 aligns across 7 bases. With V trimmed by 5 bases and J by 2 bases, 5 bases remained unmatched. The CDR3 contains 14 residues. The germline CDR1 and CDR2 sequences are MDHEN and SYDVKM. The CDR3 loop is CASSPRDSNYGYTF. The CDR3 DNA reads as TGTGCCAGCAGTCCCCGGGACAGCAACTATGGCTACACCTTC.

V and J are TRBV19 and TRBJ2-3; D is uncertain. V shed 1 base and J shed 3 bases, with 14 bases lying between them. Germline V gives CDR1 LNHDA, CDR2 SQIVND (reference sequence). The CDR3 is 16 residues long. The CDR3 sequence: CASSIGVRQPTDTQYF. The CDR3 DNA reads as TGTGCCAGTAGTATAGGGGTGCGGCAGCCTACAGATACGCAGTATTTT.

This clone appeared once. The rearrangement uses TRBV27 and TRBJ2-1, with 8 positions matching TRBD1. Germline CDR1 and CDR2: MNHEY and SMNVEV (reference sequence). The CDR3 runs to 16 residues. The V gene end was trimmed by 6 bases and the J gene end by 6 bases; junction bases not matched to a gene: 13. The CDR3 loop is CASSLSSGQGFNEQFF. DNA for the CDR3: TGTGCCAGCAGCCTTTCATCCGGACAGGGTTTCAATGAGCAGTTCTTC.

J is TRBJ1-1 and V is TRBV29-1; 8 bases are a match to TRBD1. The length of the CDR3 is 10 residues. CDR1 and CDR2 (germline): SQVTM, ANQGSEA. V shed 8 bases and J 11 bases; nucleotides not matched to a gene: 7. The CDR3 DNA reads TGCAGCCCTGGACAGGGCGAGGCTTTCTTT. Encoded protein: CSPGQGEAFF.

J is TRBJ1-2 and V is TRBV2; 9 positions agree with TRBD1. Germline values: CDR1 SNHLY, CDR2 FYNNEI. The V segment lost 9 bases and the J segment 3 bases; nucleotides outside the gene matches: 5. The CDR3 runs to 13 residues. The CDR3 region is CARTGGADYGYTF. CDR3 sequence (DNA): TGTGCCAGGACAGGGGGGGCAGACTATGGCTACACCTTC.

V is TRBV5-6 and J is TRBJ2-7; the D is unclear. Between the trimmed V and J ends, which lost 0 bases and 2 bases, there was a span of 6 bases. The CDR3 covers 13 residues. The V gene's germline CDR1 is SGHDT and CDR2 YYEEEE. CDR3 in amino acids: CASSLVGPYEQYF. Written as DNA, the CDR3 is TGTGCCAGCAGCTTGGTGGGTCCCTACGAGCAGTACTTC. Supplemented by reference TRBV5-6 and TRBJ2-7, the full variable domain reads DAGVTQSPTHLIKTRGQQVTLRCSPKSGHDTVSWYQQALGQGPQFIFQYYEEEERQRGNFPDRFSGHQFPNYSSELNVNALLLGDSALYLCASSLVGPYEQYFGPGTRLTVT.

The chain has TRBV21-1 and TRBJ1-2; the table's D call, TRBD1, was not checked against the DNA. TRBV21-1 is flagged as a pseudogene. This CDR3 region has 19 residues. This CDR3 reads CASTKALNGTGGGGYGYTF. In nucleotides, the CDR3 is TGTGCCAGCACCAAAGCGCTTAACGGGACAGGGGGGGGAGGCTATGGCTACACCTTC.

V is TRBV6-2 or TRBV6-3 and J is TRBJ2-7; unclear D gene. Between the trimmed V and J ends, which lost 5 bases and 1 base, there was a span of 12 bases. Germline V gene data show CDR1 as MNHEY and CDR2 as SVGEGT. The length of the CDR3 is 14 residues. This chain's CDR3 is CASSPPGRSYEQYF. CDR3 sequence (DNA): TGTGCCAGCAGTCCCCCGGGCCGTTCCTACGAGCAGTACTTC.

J is TRBJ2-3 and V is TRBV18; D is perhaps TRBD2 (5 bases). The ends were cut back, 2 bases at V and 5 bases at J, with 11 bases in the middle. The CDR3 contains 14 residues. Germline V lookup: CDR1 KGHSH, CDR2 LQKENI. In nucleotides, the CDR3 is TGTGCCAGCTCACCAAGGATTCGGGAAGATACGCAGTATTTT. This encodes CASSPRIREDTQYF.